One T cell receptor (beta chain) is described in this entry. Using its own MiXCR run on the 5' RACE reads, TCRdb lists one record per CDR3 protein. The sample consists of approximately 58,000 distinct CDR3 sequences, 26% of them appearing once. The CDR3 totals 16 residues. Trimming took 3 bases from V and 8 from J, leaving 23 bases between them. Germline loops: CDR1 SGHRS, CDR2 YFSETQ. Tregs were sorted as CD4+CD25+CD127-/low cells. The chain recombines TRBV5-1 with TRBJ1-2; D uncertain. The sequence was collected from a female donor with breast cancer. Sequencing input: tumor-infiltrating Tregs sorted from the breast tumor. CDR3 coding DNA: TGCGCCAGCAGCTCCGATGGGAGACCGGACGGTAGCGGCTACACCTTC. Translated, it gives CASSSDGRPDGSGYTF.